This T cell receptor (beta chain) was captured in a study of blood T cells in healthy people across ages. Around 9.5 milliliters of peripheral blood were drawn from each donor. In each sample, at least 6.5 million PBMCs were isolated. Primers used in a second PCR of roughly 6 to 11 cycles were a sample-barcoded 5' primer and a J-beta primer mix. Tagging of each cDNA molecule was performed by a template-switch adaptor with 12 random nucleotides. TCRdb called the 5' RACE reads again in MiXCR, with one record for every CDR3 protein. The sample lists hundreds of thousands of distinct CDR3 sequences, around 48% seen once, with approximately 32% in the top ten. Points from the study as a whole: More naive CD4+ cells and higher diversity were found in long-lived than in aged donors.

Germline-derived CDR1 and CDR2 are SGHTA and FQGNSA. V lost 10 bases to trimming and J lost 7 bases, with 23 bases between them. The CDR3 has 15 amino acids. This clonotype was seen only a few times. Its antigen is as yet unknown. The J gene is TRBJ2-1, the V gene TRBV7-2; possibly TRBD1 or TRBD2 for D (5 bases each). The sequenced material came from blood. The sequence derives from an older woman in good health. The CDR3 DNA is TGTGCCACCTCCCCGGGACCTCTGACCTGGAATGAGCAGTTCTTC. Protein product: CATSPGPLTWNEQFF.